Each of the 32 T cell receptor beta chains below was sequenced from the same sample in a study of radiation and T cells in renal cell carcinoma (dated by TCRdb to the early 2020s). Taken with the paper, the label for time point translates to: blood 2 weeks post-SBRT. The treatment or condition label of this sample denotes: 15 Gy SBRT to primary tumor, nephrectomy 4 weeks later. Library construction relied on the immunoSEQ multiplex PCR assay. This is the immuneACCESS table as TCRdb keeps it, with only in-frame sequences that have V and J called. A part of the clones is gone; compared with another copy, unresolved V genes explain less than half, and the rest is unexplained. For this sample there are some 80,000 clones; approximately 86% appear just once. 20% to 25% of the sample rests with the top ten. This sample comprised blood, obtained from a patient whose treatment included radiotherapy and nephrectomy. The receptors come from a woman aged 50 to 60 with renal cell carcinoma.

This chain uses TRBV9 with TRBJ1-6; D remains unclear. Trimming took 4 bases from V and 8 from J, leaving 7 bases between them. Germline assignment: CDR1 SGDLS and CDR2 YYNGEE. The length of the CDR3 is 12 residues. CDR3 in DNA: TGTGCCAGCAGCCCGTTGGATTCACCCCTCCACTTT. Translated: CASSPLDSPLHF.

The chain combines TRBV27 with TRBJ2-6; tentative D call: TRBD2 (5 bases). Per germline, CDR1 MNHEY and CDR2 SMNVEV (reference sequence). The CDR3 runs 17 residues. V lost 3 bases and J 0 bases, leaving 12 bases between the germline ends. As DNA, the CDR3 is TGTGCCAGCAGTTTGGAGGCAGTCACCTCTGGGGCCAACGTCCTGACTTTC. It is translated as CASSLEAVTSGANVLTF.

This rearrangement joins TRBV28 to TRBJ1-4; the D is unclear. Trimming removed 3 bases from V and 7 bases from J, with 12 bases in between. Germline values: CDR1 MDHEN, CDR2 SYDVKM. The CDR3 has 14 amino acids. CDR3 nucleotides: TGTGCCAGCAGTTTCAATTTAGGCGGTGAAAAACTGTTTTTT. This sequence encodes CASSFNLGGEKLFF.

The V gene is TRBV7-8, the J gene TRBJ1-1, with D perhaps matching TRBD1 (5 bases). The CDR3 is made up of 16 amino acids. V lost 1 base and J lost 3, with 15 bases in between. CDR1 SGHVS and CDR2 FQNEAQ come from the germline V gene. The chain's CDR3 is CASSLVSTRGHTEAFF. The CDR3 DNA sequence: TGTGCCAGCAGCTTAGTTAGCACCCGGGGACACACTGAAGCTTTCTTT.

The chain combines TRBV29-1 with TRBJ1-2, with 8 bases matching TRBD1. This CDR3 has 16 residues. Trimming at V came to 4 bases and at J to 3 bases, leaving 13 bases not matched to a gene. The germline gives CDR1 SQVTM, CDR2 ANQGSEA. Here the CDR3 reads CSVVATGGFLDYGYTF. The CDR3 nucleotides are TGCAGCGTTGTGGCTACAGGGGGTTTCCTCGACTATGGCTACACCTTC.

The chain links TRBV5-1 to TRBJ2-7; D is possibly TRBD2 (6 bases). Deletions cut 5 bases from V and 2 bases from J, with 14 bases between. CDR3 length: 14 residues. Germline V gene data show CDR1 as SGHRS and CDR2 as YFSETQ. The CDR3 DNA reads as TGCGCCAGCAGGTTAAGACTAGGACCCTACGAGCAGTACTTC. It specifies CASRLRLGPYEQYF. The whole variable domain, filled in from reference TRBV5-1 and TRBJ2-7, reads KAGVTQTPRYLIKTRGQQVTLSCSPISGHRSVSWYQQTPGQGLQFLFEYFSETQRNKGNFPGRFSGRQFSNSRSEMNVSTLELGDSALYLCASRLRLGPYEQYFGPGTRLTVT.

The chain links TRBV6-4 to TRBJ2-1, with D perhaps matching TRBD2 (6 bases). Germline CDR1 MRHNA, CDR2 SNTAGT. The germline V and J ends were trimmed by 2 bases and 4 bases, with 12 bases remaining between them. This CDR3 has 15 amino acids. The CDR3 sequence: CASSDGAGGYNEQFF. Here the CDR3 DNA reads TGTGCCAGCAGTGACGGAGCGGGTGGATACAATGAGCAGTTCTTC.

The J gene is TRBJ1-2, the V gene TRBV10-3, with D possibly being TRBD1 (6 bases). This CDR3 contains 15 residues. Germline V gives CDR1 ENHRY, CDR2 SYGVKD. The ends were cut back, 7 bases at V and 1 base at J, with 16 bases in the middle. The CDR3: CAITGDAPDNYGYTF. The CDR3 region has the DNA TGTGCCATCACAGGGGACGCCCCTGATAACTATGGCTACACCTTC.

The chain has TRBV5-1 and TRBJ1-5; no clear D gene. V shed 0 bases and J shed 0 bases, with 7 bases lying between them. The length of the CDR3 is 15 residues. Germline CDR1 reads SGHRS; CDR2 reads YFSETQ. CDR3 protein: CASSLEAASNQPQHF. The DNA for the CDR3 is TGCGCCAGCAGCTTGGAGGCAGCTAGCAATCAGCCCCAGCATTTT.

The CDR3 nucleotides read TGTGCCAGCAGTCTTGGGAACACTGAAGCTTTCTTT. This codes for CASSLGNTEAFF. This chain links TRBV28 with TRBJ1-1; D remains ambiguous. Germline V CDR1 and CDR2: MDHEN, SYDVKM. Trimming removed 5 bases from V and 1 base from J, with 5 bases in between. This CDR3 spans 12 amino acids.

Only one count was recorded for this clone. The chain is built from TRBV4-1 and TRBJ1-3; perhaps TRBD1 as D (6 bases). V was shortened by 0 bases and J by 3 bases, with 9 bases between the two germline ends. Looked up from germline, CDR1 is MGHRA and CDR2 is YSYEKL. The CDR3 is made up of 15 amino acids. In DNA, the CDR3 is TGCGCCAGCAGCCAAGATCCGACAGGTGGAAACACCATATATTTT. The encoded protein is CASSQDPTGGNTIYF.

The chain joins TRBV7-6 to TRBJ2-4, with D maybe TRBD1 (6 bases). V lost 1 base to trimming and J lost 0 bases, with 13 bases between them. Germline assignment: CDR1 SGHVS and CDR2 FNYEAQ. CDR3 length: 17 residues. CDR3 nucleotide sequence: TGTGCCAGCAGCTTAGGGGGGCAGGGGATAGCCAAAAACATTCAGTACTTC. Protein sequence: CASSLGGQGIAKNIQYF. The full variable domain, completed using reference TRBV7-6 and TRBJ2-4, is GAGVSQSPRYKVTKRGQDVALRCDPISGHVSLYWYRQALGQGPEFLTYFNYEAQQDKSGLPNDRFSAERPEGSISTLTIQRTEQRDSAMYRCASSLGGQGIAKNIQYFGAGTRLSVL.

The rearrangement links TRBV28 to TRBJ2-7, with 8 nucleotides matching TRBD1. Germline trimming cut 5 bases from V and 4 bases from J; bases unmatched to any gene: 4. The CDR3 consists of 13 residues. Per germline, CDR1 MDHEN and CDR2 SYDVKM. CDR3 bases: TGTGCCAGCAGTCCGGGACAGGTATACGAGCAGTACTTC. It codes for CASSPGQVYEQYF.

The chain recombines TRBV5-4 with TRBJ2-7, with 8 nucleotides matching TRBD1. There are 14 residues in the CDR3. CDR1 is SGHNT and CDR2 is YYREEE in the germline V gene (reference sequence). The ends lost 3 bases at V and 2 bases at J; junction bases unmatched: 4. The CDR3 is CASSYGTGPYEQYF. CDR3 coding DNA: TGTGCCAGCAGCTACGGGACAGGTCCCTACGAGCAGTACTTC. Looking up the rest from reference TRBV5-4 and TRBJ2-7 gives the full variable domain: ETGVTQSPTHLIKTRGQQVTLRCSSQSGHNTVSWYQQALGQGPQFIFQYYREEENGRGNFPPRFSGLQFPNYSSELNVNALELDDSALYLCASSYGTGPYEQYFGPGTRLTVT.

The V call is TRBV7-9, the J call TRBJ1-5, with D tentatively TRBD1 (5 bases). Germline CDR1 and CDR2: SEHNR and FQNEAQ (reference sequence). The CDR3 contains 15 residues. V was cut by 1 base and J by 4 bases, with 11 bases left in between. The CDR3 coding sequence is TGTGCCAGCAGCTTAGGTTCCGGGGGTAATCAGCCCCAGCATTTT. Its protein is CASSLGSGGNQPQHF.

The V and J genes are TRBV11-3 and TRBJ2-7, with D uncertain. The CDR3 has 12 residues. Germline CDR1 SGHNT, CDR2 YENEEA. The V end lost 2 bases, the J end lost 7 bases, and 9 bases lay between the germline ends. CDR3 sequence (DNA): TGTGCCAGCAGCTTAAGTGTTGGGGAGCAGTACTTC. Encoded protein: CASSLSVGEQYF.

The CDR3 DNA is TGTGCCAGCAGCGTAGGGGGTTCTAACGGGGAGCTGTTTTTT. Its protein is CASSVGGSNGELFF. The V and J genes are TRBV9 and TRBJ2-2; D unresolved. Trimming shortened V by 0 bases and J by 7 bases, and 10 bases separated the two germline ends. The CDR3 consists of 14 residues. Per germline, CDR1 SGDLS and CDR2 YYNGEE.

The chain couples TRBV7-6 to TRBJ2-7, with 8 bases that match TRBD1. Germline assignment: CDR1 SGHVS and CDR2 FNYEAQ. With V trimmed by 0 bases and J by 1 base, 14 bases remained unmatched. There are 19 residues in the CDR3. The CDR3 sequence is CASSLARRTGIVGSYEQYF. The CDR3 bases are TGTGCCAGCAGCTTAGCGCGTAGGACAGGGATAGTTGGGTCCTACGAGCAGTACTTC.

This clone was found once. V and J are TRBV5-8 and TRBJ1-1; a weak D match, TRBD1 (5 bases). V shed 4 bases and J shed 12 bases, with 16 bases lying between them. Germline CDR1 is SGHTS and CDR2 is YDEGEE. The CDR3 totals 12 residues. Here the CDR3 reads CASSPKGIRSFF. Here the CDR3 DNA reads TGTGCCAGCAGCCCCAAGGGGATTCGATCTTTCTTT.

This clone was recorded once. The chain carries TRBV1 and TRBJ2-1; the tabulated D call, TRBD1, remains unverified against the DNA. TRBV1 is tagged as a pseudogene. CDR3 length equals 14 residues. DNA for the CDR3: TGCACCAGCAGCCACCGGGACAGGGATGCTGAGCAGTTCTTC. This translates into CTSSHRDRDAEQFF.

The rearrangement uses TRBV5-5 and TRBJ2-2, with D possibly TRBD1 on 5 matching bases. The CDR3 totals 16 residues. V was trimmed by 6 bases and J by 1 base, leaving 16 bases between them. Germline values: CDR1 SGHKS, CDR2 YYEKEE (reference sequence). CDR3 DNA: TGTGCCAGCACGTCAGACAGCCTGCAGAACACCGGGGAGCTGTTTTTT. Encoded protein: CASTSDSLQNTGELFF.

The genes are TRBV29-1 and TRBJ2-2; TRBD1 agrees at 7 bases. The CDR3 contains 15 residues. Germline V CDR1 and CDR2: SQVTM, ANQGSEA. V shed 5 bases and J 6 bases; nucleotides not matched to a gene: 12. The CDR3 DNA sequence: TGCAGCGTTATCAGACAGGGTGGACAGGCCGGGGAGCTGTTTTTT. Protein sequence: CSVIRQGGQAGELFF.

V and J are TRBV28 and TRBJ2-7; 7 bases agree with TRBD1. Trimming cost V 6 bases and J 6 bases; bases outside gene matches: 5. CDR1 MDHEN and CDR2 SYDVKM come from the germline V gene. The CDR3 sequence is 12 residues long. The CDR3 is CASRQDRAEQYF. CDR3 in DNA: TGTGCCAGCAGACAAGACAGGGCCGAGCAGTACTTC.

The chain links TRBV29-1 to TRBJ2-1; D call uncertain. V was shortened by 2 bases and J by 9 bases, with 11 bases between the two germline ends. This CDR3 region has 12 residues. The germline gives CDR1 SQVTM, CDR2 ANQGSEA. The CDR3 here is CSVEKVVGEQFF. Written as DNA, the CDR3 is TGCAGCGTTGAAAAGGTGGTCGGTGAGCAGTTCTTC.

The chain joins TRBV7-2 to TRBJ2-7; D is possibly TRBD2 (7 bases). The ends were cut back, 3 bases at V and 1 base at J, with 10 bases in the middle. The CDR3 spans 14 residues. CDR1 and CDR2 from the germline V gene are SGHTA and FQGNSA. DNA of the CDR3: TGTGCCAGCAGCTTGGGGGGGCCATCCTACGAGCAGTACTTC. It specifies CASSLGGPSYEQYF.

The gene calls are TRBV28 and TRBJ2-1; 11 bases are shared with TRBD2. The CDR3 length is 15 residues. The germline CDR1 and CDR2 sequences are MDHEN and SYDVKM. The junction had 10 bases not matched to a gene; V was cut back by 6 bases and J by 9 bases. In DNA form, the CDR3 reads TGTGCCAGCAGCCGTGCTAGCGGGGGGCCACGTGAGCAGTTCTTC. It is translated as CASSRASGGPREQFF.

This rearrangement joins TRBV18 to TRBJ2-1, with TRBD2 matching 13 bases. The CDR3 is made up of 16 amino acids. J gave up 9 bases and V 0 bases, and 5 bases lay outside the gene matches. Germline CDR1 reads KGHSH; CDR2 reads LQKENI. DNA for the CDR3: TGTGCCAGCTCACCACCGGGAACTAGCGGGAGGGGTGAGCAGTTCTTC. The encoded protein is CASSPPGTSGRGEQFF.

This chain links TRBV6-6 with TRBJ2-7, with D possibly being TRBD1 (6 bases). Germline CDR1 MNHNY, CDR2 SVGAGI (reference sequence). Trimming pared 3 bases from V and 6 bases from J, leaving 15 bases between. This CDR3 is 14 amino acids long. Written as DNA, the CDR3 is TGTGCCAGCAGTTATAATGGGGACAACAGCGAGCAGTACTTC. This codes for CASSYNGDNSEQYF.

J is TRBJ2-2 and V is TRBV7-6; D may be TRBD2 (6 bases). The CDR3 is 14 amino acids. V gave up 7 bases and J gave up 7 bases, with 16 bases separating them. Per germline, CDR1 SGHVS and CDR2 FNYEAQ. CDR3 DNA sequence: TGTGCCAGCACACAGCTCGGGAGCGGCGGGGAGCTGTTTTTT. This encodes CASTQLGSGGELFF.

CDR3 nucleotide sequence: TGTGCCAGCAGCCCTTTGGGGGCTAGCAATCAGCCCCAGCATTTT. It specifies CASSPLGASNQPQHF. The J gene is TRBJ1-5, the V gene TRBV28; tentatively, D is TRBD1 (6 bases). V lost 6 bases to trimming and J lost 0 bases, with 12 bases between them. The CDR3 consists of 15 residues. Germline assignment: CDR1 MDHEN and CDR2 SYDVKM.

This chain uses TRBV15 with TRBJ2-1, with TRBD2 identical over 13 bases. The V gene's germline CDR1 is LNHNV and CDR2 YYDKDF (reference sequence). The CDR3 is 17 amino acids. The ends lost 5 bases at V and 5 bases at J; junction bases unmatched: 9. The CDR3 is CATSPTVGLAGDNEQFF. CDR3 in DNA: TGTGCCACCAGCCCTACCGTCGGACTAGCGGGGGACAATGAGCAGTTCTTC.

The chain employs TRBV7-9 and TRBJ2-1; D is unresolved. Trimming shortened V by 3 bases and J by 9 bases, and 9 bases separated the two germline ends. CDR3 size: 12 residues. Germline CDR1 reads SEHNR; CDR2 reads FQNEAQ (reference sequence). The CDR3 DNA follows: TGTGCCAGCAGCTTCGATCTTGGTGAGCAGTTCTTC. Translated, it gives CASSFDLGEQFF.